A single sample is the source of the 14 T cell receptor beta chains below, sequenced in a study of type 1 regulatory T cells. In TCRdb, the reads were re-called with MiXCR into one record per CDR3 protein. The sample shows fewer than 25,000 distinct CDR3 sequences, around half of them seen only once. Their antigens are not known. The sample taken for sequencing was cultured T cells, either the whole culture or a sorted T cell fraction (not recorded which). These receptors were collected from a human donor in good health.

J is TRBJ2-1 and V is TRBV5-1; perhaps TRBD2 as D (7 bases). The CDR3 consists of 14 residues. Germline V gives CDR1 SGHRS, CDR2 YFSETQ. V lost 1 base and J 5 bases, leaving 10 bases between the germline ends. The CDR3 is CASSLWGGNNEQFF. CDR3 bases: TGCGCCAGCAGCTTGTGGGGGGGCAACAATGAGCAGTTCTTC.

The gene calls are TRBV5-1 and TRBJ1-6; 8 bases are shared with TRBD1. The CDR3 runs 14 residues. With 3 bases clipped from V and 9 bases from J, the junction kept 5 bases outside the gene matches. Germline loops: CDR1 SGHRS, CDR2 YFSETQ. CDR3 loop: CASSSTGVGSPLHF. The CDR3 DNA reads TGCGCCAGCAGCTCGACAGGGGTGGGTTCACCCCTCCACTTT.

The chain links TRBV7-2 to TRBJ1-1, with 7 bases lining up with TRBD1. CDR3 length equals 15 residues. Per the germline V gene, CDR1 is SGHTA and CDR2 is FQGNSA. Losses at the gene ends were 0 bases for V and 4 bases for J; bases not matched to a gene: 5. The CDR3 is CASSLASPGGTEAFF. CDR3 sequence (DNA): TGTGCCAGCAGCTTAGCGAGTCCAGGGGGCACTGAAGCTTTCTTT. Together with reference TRBV7-2 and TRBJ1-1, the CDR3 gives the full variable domain: GAGVSQSPSNKVTEKGKDVELRCDPISGHTALYWYRQSLGQGLEFLIYFQGNSAPDKSGLPSDRFSAERTGGSVSTLTIQRTQQEDSAVYLCASSLASPGGTEAFFGQGTRLTVV.

The chain links TRBV9 to TRBJ2-5; D is unclear. This CDR3 has 13 residues. Germline values: CDR1 SGDLS, CDR2 YYNGEE. Trimming left V 0 bases short and J 5 bases short, with 8 bases between. The DNA of the CDR3 is TGTGCCAGCAGCGTAGCTTCCCGTGAGACCCAGTACTTC. Protein: CASSVASRETQYF.

The chain joins TRBV11-2 to TRBJ1-4; D not resolved. V was cut by 3 bases and J by 6 bases, with 5 bases left in between. The length of the CDR3 is 12 residues. Germline V gene data show CDR1 as SGHAT and CDR2 as FQNNGV. CDR3 coding DNA: TGTGCCAGCAGCTTGAGAGATGAAAAACTGTTTTTT. Translating it yields CASSLRDEKLFF.

The gene calls are TRBV5-1 and TRBJ2-7; 11 bases are shared with TRBD1. The V and J ends lost 0 bases and 5 bases, in that order; junction bases with no gene match: 4. The CDR3 totals 15 residues. Germline V lookup: CDR1 SGHRS, CDR2 YFSETQ. The DNA of the CDR3 is TGCGCCAGCAGCTTGGGGACAGGGGGCTCAAACGAGCAGTACTTC. It is translated as CASSLGTGGSNEQYF.

The gene calls are TRBV10-3 and TRBJ1-2; D is undetermined. Germline V gives CDR1 ENHRY, CDR2 SYGVKD. V was shortened by 2 bases and J by 0 bases, with 4 bases between the two germline ends. This CDR3 comprises 13 residues. The CDR3 DNA follows: TGTGCCATCAGTGAGACAGCTAACTATGGCTACACCTTC. Residues: CAISETANYGYTF.

The rearrangement links TRBV12-3 or TRBV12-4 to TRBJ2-7, with D perhaps TRBD2 (5 bases). CDR3 size: 14 residues. V lost 1 base and J 6 bases, leaving 13 bases between the germline ends. This CDR3 reads CASSLGWGLAEQYF. The CDR3 DNA reads as TGTGCCAGCAGTTTAGGCTGGGGTCTAGCCGAGCAGTACTTC.

V is TRBV20-1 and J is TRBJ2-2; 8 nucleotides agree with TRBD1. With V trimmed by 3 bases and J by 5 bases, 5 bases remained unmatched. CDR1 is DFQATT, CDR2 SNEGSKA, per germline (reference sequence). The CDR3 length is 14 residues. CDR3 sequence reads: CSARGTGFTGELFF. CDR3 nucleotide sequence: TGCAGTGCTAGGGGGACAGGCTTTACCGGGGAGCTGTTTTTT.

A few counts support this clonotype. The J gene is TRBJ2-7, the V gene TRBV6-1; 9 positions agree with TRBD1. CDR1 is MNHNS, CDR2 SASEGT, per germline. The CDR3 covers 14 residues. The trim removed 6 bases at V and 1 base at J, leaving 4 bases unmatched. DNA for the CDR3: TGTGCCAGCAGACAAGGACAGGGGTCCTACGAGCAGTACTTC. Its protein is CASRQGQGSYEQYF.

Notes on this clonotype: A much larger clone lies one base from this, so it may be a read error. This chain links TRBV3-1 with TRBJ2-5, with TRBD2 as a possible D gene (5 bases). Trimming cost V 1 base and J 6 bases, with 15 bases left between them. The CDR3 extends over 15 amino acids. Germline V gene data show CDR1 as LGHDT and CDR2 as YNNKEL (reference sequence). CDR3 in DNA: TGTGCCAGCAGCCAAGGGGCCCTAGCAATGAAGACCCAGTACTTC. As protein: CASSQGALAMKTQYF.

This clonotype showed up just a few times. As DNA, the CDR3 is TGTGCCAGCAGCTGGGGGGCGCCGGGCGGAAACACCATATATTTT. Amino acids: CASSWGAPGGNTIYF. The rearrangement joins TRBV3-1 to TRBJ1-3; possibly TRBD1 for D (6 bases). Trimming pared 5 bases from V and 4 bases from J, leaving 15 bases between. The CDR3 extends over 15 amino acids. Germline V gene sequence: CDR1 LGHDT, CDR2 YNNKEL (reference sequence).

V usage is TRBV6-5 and J usage is TRBJ1-1; tentative D call: TRBD1 (6 bases). Per germline, CDR1 MNHEY and CDR2 SVGAGI. The V and J ends lost 4 bases and 1 base respectively, with 13 bases between them. The CDR3 extends over 15 amino acids. CDR3 DNA sequence: TGTGCCAGCAGTTCCCCGGGGGGCTCGAACACTGAAGCTTTCTTT. Its protein product is CASSSPGGSNTEAFF.

This clonotype was detected only a few times. J is TRBJ1-2 and V is TRBV12-3 or TRBV12-4; tentatively, D is TRBD1 (5 bases). CDR3 size: 13 residues. Trimming pared 5 bases from V and 6 bases from J, leaving 13 bases between. The CDR3 coding sequence is TGTGCCAGCAGTGCGGGACCCTGGGATGGCTACACCTTC. This gives the protein CASSAGPWDGYTF.